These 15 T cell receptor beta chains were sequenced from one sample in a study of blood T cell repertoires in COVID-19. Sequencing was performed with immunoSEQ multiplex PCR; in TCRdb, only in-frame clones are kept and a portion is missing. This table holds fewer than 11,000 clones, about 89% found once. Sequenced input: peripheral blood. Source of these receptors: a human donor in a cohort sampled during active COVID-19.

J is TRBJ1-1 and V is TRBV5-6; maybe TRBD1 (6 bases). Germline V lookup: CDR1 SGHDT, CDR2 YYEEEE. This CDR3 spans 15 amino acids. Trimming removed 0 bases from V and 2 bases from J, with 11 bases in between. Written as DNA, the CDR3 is TGTGCCAGCAGCTTGGGCGGGGGCGGAAACACTGAAGCTTTCTTT. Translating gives CASSLGGGGNTEAFF.

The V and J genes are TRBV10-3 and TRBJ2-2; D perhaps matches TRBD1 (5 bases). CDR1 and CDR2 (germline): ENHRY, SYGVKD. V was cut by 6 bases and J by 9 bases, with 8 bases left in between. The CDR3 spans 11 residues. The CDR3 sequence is CAIRGDRELFF. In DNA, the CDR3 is TGTGCCATCAGAGGGGATCGGGAGCTGTTTTTT.

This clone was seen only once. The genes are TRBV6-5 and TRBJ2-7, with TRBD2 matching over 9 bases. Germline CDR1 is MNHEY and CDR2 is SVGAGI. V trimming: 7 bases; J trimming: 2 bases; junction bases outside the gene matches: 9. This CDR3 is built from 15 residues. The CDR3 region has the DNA TGTGCCAGCACCGACGGGGCTAGCGGGACCTACGAGCAGTACTTC. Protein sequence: CASTDGASGTYEQYF.

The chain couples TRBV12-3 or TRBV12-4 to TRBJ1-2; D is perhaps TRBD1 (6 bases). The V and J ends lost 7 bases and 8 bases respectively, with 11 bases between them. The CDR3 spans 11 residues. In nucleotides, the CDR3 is TGTGCCAGCACCACAGGGTGGGGCTACACCTTC. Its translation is CASTTGWGYTF.

This chain's CDR3 is CASSAKQGEEQPQHF. CDR3 in DNA: TGTGCCAGCAGTGCGAAACAGGGGGAGGAACAGCCCCAGCATTTT. V is TRBV6-2 or TRBV6-3 and J is TRBJ1-5; TRBD1 aligns across 8 bases. This CDR3 comprises 15 residues. Germline CDR1 and CDR2: MNHEY and SVGEGT. Unmatched junction bases numbered 10, after V lost 5 bases and J lost 7 bases.

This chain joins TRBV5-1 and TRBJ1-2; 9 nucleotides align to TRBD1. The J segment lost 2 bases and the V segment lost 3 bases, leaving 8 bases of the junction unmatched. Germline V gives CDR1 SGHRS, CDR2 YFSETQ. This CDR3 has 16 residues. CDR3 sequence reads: CASSYTPGQGNYGYTF. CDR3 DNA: TGCGCCAGCAGCTACACTCCGGGACAGGGCAACTATGGCTACACCTTC.

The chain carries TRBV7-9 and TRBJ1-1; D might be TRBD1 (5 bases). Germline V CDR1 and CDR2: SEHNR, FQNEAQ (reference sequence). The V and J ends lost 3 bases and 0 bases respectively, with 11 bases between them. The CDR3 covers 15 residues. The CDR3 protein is CASSLSGGLNTEAFF. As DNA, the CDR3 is TGTGCCAGCAGCTTGTCCGGGGGTTTGAACACTGAAGCTTTCTTT.

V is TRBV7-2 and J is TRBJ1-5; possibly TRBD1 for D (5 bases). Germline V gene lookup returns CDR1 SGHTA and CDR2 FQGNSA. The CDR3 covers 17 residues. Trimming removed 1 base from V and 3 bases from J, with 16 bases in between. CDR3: CASSLVRGLWNNQPQHF. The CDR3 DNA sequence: TGTGCCAGCAGCTTAGTAAGGGGTCTCTGGAACAATCAGCCCCAGCATTTT.

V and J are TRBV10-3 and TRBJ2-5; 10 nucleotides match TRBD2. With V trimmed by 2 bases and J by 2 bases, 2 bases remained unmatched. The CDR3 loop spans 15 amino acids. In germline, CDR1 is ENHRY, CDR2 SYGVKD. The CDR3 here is CAISEQRGGQETQYF. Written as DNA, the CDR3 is TGTGCCATCAGTGAGCAGCGGGGGGGACAAGAGACCCAGTACTTC.

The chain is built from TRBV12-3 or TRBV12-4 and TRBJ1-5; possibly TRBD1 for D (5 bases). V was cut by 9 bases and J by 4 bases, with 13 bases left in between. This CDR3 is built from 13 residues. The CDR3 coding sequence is TGTGCCAGTTCAGGGTCAGGTAATCAGCCCCAGCATTTT. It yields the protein CASSGSGNQPQHF.

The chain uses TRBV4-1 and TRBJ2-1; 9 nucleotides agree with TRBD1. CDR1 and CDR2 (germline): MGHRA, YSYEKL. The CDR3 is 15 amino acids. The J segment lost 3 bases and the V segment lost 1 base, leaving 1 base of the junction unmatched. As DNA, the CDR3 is TGCGCCAGCAGCCAAGGGGACAGGGTCTACAATGAGCAGTTCTTC. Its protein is CASSQGDRVYNEQFF.

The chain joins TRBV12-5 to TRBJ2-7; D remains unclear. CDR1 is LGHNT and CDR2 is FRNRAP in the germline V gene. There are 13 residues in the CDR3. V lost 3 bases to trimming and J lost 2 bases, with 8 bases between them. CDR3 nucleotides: TGTGCTAGTGGTTTCGGGTCGACCTACGAGCAGTACTTC. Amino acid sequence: CASGFGSTYEQYF.

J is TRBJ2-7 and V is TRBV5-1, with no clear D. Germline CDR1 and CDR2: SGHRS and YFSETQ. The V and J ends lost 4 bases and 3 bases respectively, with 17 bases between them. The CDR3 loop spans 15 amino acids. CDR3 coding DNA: TGCGCCAGCAGCATGACCACCTCTGAGGTCTACGAGCAGTACTTC. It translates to CASSMTTSEVYEQYF.

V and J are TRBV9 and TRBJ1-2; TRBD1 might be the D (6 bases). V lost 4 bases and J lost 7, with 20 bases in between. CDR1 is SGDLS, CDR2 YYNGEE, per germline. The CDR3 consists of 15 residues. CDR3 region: CASSPSGGASIGYTF. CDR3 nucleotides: TGTGCCAGCAGCCCCAGCGGGGGCGCCTCCATTGGCTACACCTTC.

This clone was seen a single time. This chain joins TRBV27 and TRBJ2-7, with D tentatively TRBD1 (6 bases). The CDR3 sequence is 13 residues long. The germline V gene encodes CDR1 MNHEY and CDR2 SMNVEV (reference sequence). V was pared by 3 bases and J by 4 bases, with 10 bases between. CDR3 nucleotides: TGTGCCAGCAGTTTTAACAGGGAGTACGAGCAGTACTTC. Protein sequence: CASSFNREYEQYF.